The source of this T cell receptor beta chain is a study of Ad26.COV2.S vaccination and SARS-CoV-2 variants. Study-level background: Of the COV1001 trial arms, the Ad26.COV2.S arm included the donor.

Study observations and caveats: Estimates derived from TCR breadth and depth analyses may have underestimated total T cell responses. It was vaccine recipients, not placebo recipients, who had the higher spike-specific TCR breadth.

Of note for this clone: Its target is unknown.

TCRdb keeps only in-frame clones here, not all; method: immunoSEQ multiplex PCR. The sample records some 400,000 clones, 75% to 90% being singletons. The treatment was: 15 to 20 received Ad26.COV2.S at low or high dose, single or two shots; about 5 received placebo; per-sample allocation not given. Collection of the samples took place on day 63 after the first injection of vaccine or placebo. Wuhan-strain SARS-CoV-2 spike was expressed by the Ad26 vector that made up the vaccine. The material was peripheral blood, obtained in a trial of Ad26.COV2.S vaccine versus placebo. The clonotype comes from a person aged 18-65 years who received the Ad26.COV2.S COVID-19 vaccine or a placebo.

CDR3 loop: CATSSGQGAVFNYGYTF. DNA for the CDR3: TGTGCCACCAGCTCGGGACAGGGGGCGGTCTTTAACTATGGCTACACCTTC. The chain combines TRBV15 with TRBJ1-2, with TRBD1 matching 12 bases. Germline CDR1 reads LNHNV; CDR2 reads YYDKDF (reference sequence). The CDR3 is 17 amino acids. V shed 5 bases and J 1 base; nucleotides not matched to a gene: 8.